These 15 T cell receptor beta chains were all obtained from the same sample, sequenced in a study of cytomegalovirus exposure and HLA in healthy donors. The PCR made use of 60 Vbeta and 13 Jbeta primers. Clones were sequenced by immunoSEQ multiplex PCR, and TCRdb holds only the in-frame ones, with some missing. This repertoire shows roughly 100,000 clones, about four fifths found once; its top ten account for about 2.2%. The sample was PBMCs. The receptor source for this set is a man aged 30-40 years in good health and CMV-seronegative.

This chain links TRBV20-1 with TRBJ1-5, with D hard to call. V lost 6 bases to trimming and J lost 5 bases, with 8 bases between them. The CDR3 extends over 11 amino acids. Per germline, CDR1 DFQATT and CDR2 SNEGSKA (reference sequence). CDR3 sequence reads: CSAGGHQPQHF. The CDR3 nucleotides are TGCAGTGCCGGTGGGCATCAGCCCCAGCATTTT.

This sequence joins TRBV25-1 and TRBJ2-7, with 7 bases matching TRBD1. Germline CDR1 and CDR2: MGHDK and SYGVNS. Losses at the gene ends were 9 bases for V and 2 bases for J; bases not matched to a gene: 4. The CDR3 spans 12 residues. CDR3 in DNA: TGTGCCAGTGGACAGGCGACCTACGAGCAGTACTTC. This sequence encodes CASGQATYEQYF.

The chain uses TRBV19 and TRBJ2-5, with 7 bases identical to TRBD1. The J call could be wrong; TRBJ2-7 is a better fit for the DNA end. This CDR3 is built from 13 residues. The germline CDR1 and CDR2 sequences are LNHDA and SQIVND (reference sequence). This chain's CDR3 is CASKGTDSYEQYF. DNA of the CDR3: TGTGCCAGTAAAGGGACAGACTCCTACGAGCAGTACTTC.

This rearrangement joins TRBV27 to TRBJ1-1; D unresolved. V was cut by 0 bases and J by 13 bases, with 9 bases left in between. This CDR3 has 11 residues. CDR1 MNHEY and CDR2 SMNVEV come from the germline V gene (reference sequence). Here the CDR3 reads CASSLSNLVFF. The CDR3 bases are TGTGCCAGCAGTTTATCTAATCTTGTTTTCTTT.

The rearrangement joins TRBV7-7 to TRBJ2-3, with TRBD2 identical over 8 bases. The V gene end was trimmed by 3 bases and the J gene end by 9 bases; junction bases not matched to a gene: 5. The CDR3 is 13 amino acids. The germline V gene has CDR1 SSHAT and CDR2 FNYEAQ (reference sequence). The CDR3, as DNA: TGTGCCAGCAGCTTTGGGCGGGGGGAGACGCAGTATTTT. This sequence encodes CASSFGRGETQYF.

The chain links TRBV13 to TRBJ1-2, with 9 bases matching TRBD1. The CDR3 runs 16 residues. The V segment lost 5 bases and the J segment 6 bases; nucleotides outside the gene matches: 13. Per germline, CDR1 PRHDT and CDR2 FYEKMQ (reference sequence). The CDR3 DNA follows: TGTGCCAGCAGCCTTCTCGGACAGGGGATCGGTAATGGCTACACCTTC. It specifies CASSLLGQGIGNGYTF.

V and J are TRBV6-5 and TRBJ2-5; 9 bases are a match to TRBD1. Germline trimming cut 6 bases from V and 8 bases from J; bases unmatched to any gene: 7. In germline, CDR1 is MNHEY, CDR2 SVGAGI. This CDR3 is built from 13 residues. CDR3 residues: CASSRETGGTQYF. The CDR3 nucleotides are TGTGCCAGCAGCCGCGAGACAGGGGGAACCCAGTACTTC.

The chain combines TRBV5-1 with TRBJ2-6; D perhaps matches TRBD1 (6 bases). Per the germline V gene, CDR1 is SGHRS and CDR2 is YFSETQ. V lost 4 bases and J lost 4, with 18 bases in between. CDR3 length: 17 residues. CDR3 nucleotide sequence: TGCGCCAGCAGCGGTAGACAGGCCCTCCCGGGGGCCAACGTCCTGACTTTC. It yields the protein CASSGRQALPGANVLTF.

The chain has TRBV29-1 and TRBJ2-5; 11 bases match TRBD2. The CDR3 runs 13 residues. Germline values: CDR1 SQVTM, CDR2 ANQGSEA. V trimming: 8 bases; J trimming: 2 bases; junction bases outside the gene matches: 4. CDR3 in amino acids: CSTRLAGQETQYF. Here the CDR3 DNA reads TGCAGCACAAGACTAGCGGGGCAAGAGACCCAGTACTTC.

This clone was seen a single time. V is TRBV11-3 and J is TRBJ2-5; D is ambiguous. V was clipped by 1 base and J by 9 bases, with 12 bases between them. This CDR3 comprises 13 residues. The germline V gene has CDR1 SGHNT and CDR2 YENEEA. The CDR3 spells CASSLGPNSPQYF. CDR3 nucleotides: TGTGCCAGCAGCTTAGGGCCCAACAGCCCCCAGTACTTC.

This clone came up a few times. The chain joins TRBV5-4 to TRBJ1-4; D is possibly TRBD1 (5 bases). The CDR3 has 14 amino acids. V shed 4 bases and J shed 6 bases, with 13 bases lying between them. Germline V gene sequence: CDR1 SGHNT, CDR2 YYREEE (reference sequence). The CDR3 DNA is TGTGCCAGCAGCAGGGAAGGGGCGCATGAAAAACTGTTTTTT. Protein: CASSREGAHEKLFF.

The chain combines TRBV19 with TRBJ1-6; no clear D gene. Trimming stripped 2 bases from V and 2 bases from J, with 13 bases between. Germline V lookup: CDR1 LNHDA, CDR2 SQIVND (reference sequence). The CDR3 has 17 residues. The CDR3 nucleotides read TGTGCCAGTAGTATATTTTACACAGAGACCTATAATTCACCCCTCCACTTT. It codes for CASSIFYTETYNSPLHF. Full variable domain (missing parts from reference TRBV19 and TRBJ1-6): DGGITQSPKYLFRKEGQNVTLSCEQNLNHDAMYWYRQDPGQGLRLIYYSQIVNDFQKGDIAEGYSVSREKKESFPLTVTSAQKNPTAFYLCASSIFYTETYNSPLHFGNGTRLTVT.

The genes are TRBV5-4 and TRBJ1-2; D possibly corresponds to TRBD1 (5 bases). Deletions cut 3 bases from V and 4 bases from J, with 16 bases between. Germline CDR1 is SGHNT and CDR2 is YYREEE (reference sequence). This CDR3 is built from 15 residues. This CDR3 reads CASSSDGAGIYGYTF. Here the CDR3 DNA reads TGTGCCAGCAGCTCGGACGGGGCGGGGATCTATGGCTACACCTTC.

In DNA, the CDR3 is TGTGCCAGCAGTCTCATCTCGGGGGGAAACTACACCTTC. The encoded protein is CASSLISGGNYTF. This chain links TRBV28 with TRBJ1-2; maybe TRBD1 (5 bases). CDR3 length: 13 amino acids. Trimming shortened V by 5 bases and J by 10 bases, and 17 bases separated the two germline ends. CDR1 and CDR2 (germline): MDHEN, SYDVKM.

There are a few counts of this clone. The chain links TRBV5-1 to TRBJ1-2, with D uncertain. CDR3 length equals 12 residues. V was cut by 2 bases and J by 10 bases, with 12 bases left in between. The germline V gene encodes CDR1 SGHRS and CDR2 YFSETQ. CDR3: CASSFPPGDYTF. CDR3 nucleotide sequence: TGCGCCAGCAGCTTCCCCCCGGGAGACTACACCTTC.